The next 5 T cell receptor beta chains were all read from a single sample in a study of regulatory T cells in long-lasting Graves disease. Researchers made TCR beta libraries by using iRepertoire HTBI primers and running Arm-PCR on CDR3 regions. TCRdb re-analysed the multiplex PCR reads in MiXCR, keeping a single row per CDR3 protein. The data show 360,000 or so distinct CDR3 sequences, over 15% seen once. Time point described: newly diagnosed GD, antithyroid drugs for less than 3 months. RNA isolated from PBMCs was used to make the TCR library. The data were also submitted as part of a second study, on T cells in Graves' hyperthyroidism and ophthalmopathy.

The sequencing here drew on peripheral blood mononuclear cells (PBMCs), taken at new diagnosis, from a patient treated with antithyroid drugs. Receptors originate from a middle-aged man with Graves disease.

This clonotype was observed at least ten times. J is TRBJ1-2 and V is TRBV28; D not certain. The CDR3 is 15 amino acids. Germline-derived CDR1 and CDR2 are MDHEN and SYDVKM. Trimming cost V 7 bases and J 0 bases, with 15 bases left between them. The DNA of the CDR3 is TGTGCCAGCATCCCTCCTGGGAGAGCTAACTATGGCTACACCTTC. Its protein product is CASIPPGRANYGYTF.

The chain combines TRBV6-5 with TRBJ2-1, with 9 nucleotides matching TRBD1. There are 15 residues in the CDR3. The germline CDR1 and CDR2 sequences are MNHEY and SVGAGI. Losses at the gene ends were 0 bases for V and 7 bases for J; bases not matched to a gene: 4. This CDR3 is CASSYSPGQGNEQFF. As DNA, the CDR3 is TGTGCCAGCAGTTACTCCCCGGGACAGGGTAATGAGCAGTTCTTC.

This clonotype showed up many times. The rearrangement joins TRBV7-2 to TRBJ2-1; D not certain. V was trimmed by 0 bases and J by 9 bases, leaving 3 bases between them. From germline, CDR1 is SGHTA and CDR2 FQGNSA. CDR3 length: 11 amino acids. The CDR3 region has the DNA TGTGCCAGCAGCTTAGCCCTTGAGCAGTTCTTC. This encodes CASSLALEQFF.

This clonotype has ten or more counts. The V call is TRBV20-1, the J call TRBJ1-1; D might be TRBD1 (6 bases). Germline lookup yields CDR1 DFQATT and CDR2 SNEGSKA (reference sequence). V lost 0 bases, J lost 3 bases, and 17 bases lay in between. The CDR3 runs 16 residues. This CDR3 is CSAREEGRRGYTEAFF. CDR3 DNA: TGCAGTGCTAGAGAAGAGGGCAGGAGGGGGTACACTGAAGCTTTCTTT.

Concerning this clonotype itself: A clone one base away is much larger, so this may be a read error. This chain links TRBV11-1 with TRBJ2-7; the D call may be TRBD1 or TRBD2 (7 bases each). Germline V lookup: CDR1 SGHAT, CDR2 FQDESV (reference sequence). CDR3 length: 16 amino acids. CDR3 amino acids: CASSPRTRGGADERYF. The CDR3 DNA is TGTGCCAGCAGCCCCCGGACCAGGGGGGGGGCCGACGAGCGGTACTTC.